The clone carrying this T cell receptor beta chain was detected only once. This sample is part of a study of T cell changes during pregnancy in multiple sclerosis. This table comes from immunoSEQ multiplex PCR, and its TCRdb copy is limited to in-frame clones, with some not included. The table shows 68,000 or so clones, with 92% occurring only once. The CDR3 length is 12 residues. V was cut by 5 bases and J by 8 bases, with 10 bases left in between. Germline V gives CDR1 SEHNR, CDR2 FQNEAQ (reference sequence). Sample: peripheral blood, taken in the second trimester of pregnancy. The gene calls are TRBV7-9 and TRBJ2-1; D is undetermined. The sequence was collected from a female donor in good health, enrolled as a control in a pregnancy study. The DNA of the CDR3 is TGTGCCAGCAGCAGAGTCTATGATGAGCAGTTCTTC. The encoded protein is CASSRVYDEQFF.